The sequence of this T cell receptor beta chain was determined in a study of post-analysis software for immune sequencing data. Background on the study: Courses of disease covered relapsing-remitting, secondary progressive and progressive-relapsing multiple sclerosis. Broader study findings: By F measure, samples from a shared preparation batch strongly co-clustered. Compared against controls, patients with multiple sclerosis displayed significantly lower normalized Chao1 diversity. Relative to controls, patients had a few TRBV segments at higher frequency, with TRBV5-6, TRBV5-1 and TRBV20-1 among these.

Unique molecular identifiers were carried by the TCR beta cDNA libraries. One entry per CDR3 protein, called by TCRdb with MiXCR from the PCR reads. Among roughly 180,000 distinct CDR3 sequences, about 32% were seen once, and the ten largest hold approximately 1.5%. This clonotype has just a few counts. Its antigen is undetermined. Per the germline V gene, CDR1 is SGHTA and CDR2 is FQGTGA. The CDR3 sequence is 13 residues long. V was clipped by 4 bases and J by 1 base, with 7 bases between them. The rearrangement joins TRBV7-3 to TRBJ1-1; tentative D call: TRBD1 (5 bases). This clonotype originated in a girl aged 10 to 17 with multiple sclerosis. Sequences were obtained from blood. This CDR3 is CASSWGTNTEAFF. In DNA form, the CDR3 reads TGTGCCAGCAGCTGGGGGACGAACACTGAAGCTTTCTTT.